A single sample is the source of the 16 T cell receptor beta chains below, sequenced in a study of T cells in Graves' hyperthyroidism and ophthalmopathy (dated by TCRdb to between 2018 and 2021). The library was obtained by multiplex PCR. Instrument used: Illumina HiSeq 2000. The TCR beta CDR3 regions were amplified from RNA transcripts. The first round of RT-PCR for the TCR CDR3 was performed with the HTBI primer set and the Qiagen OneStep RT-PCR kit. TCRdb cleaned the public reads at Q25 with fastp, built clones with MiXCR and kept in-frame beta chains. Every entry covers one CDR3 protein and lists the most common genes and DNA from its rows. The sample table lists around 520,000 distinct CDR3 sequences, 14% of them with a count of one. The leading ten clones occupy approximately 15% of the sample. Material for sequencing was blood. These receptors were collected from a middle-aged woman with Graves' hyperthyroidism.

The chain joins TRBV19 to TRBJ2-3, with D perhaps matching TRBD2 (6 bases). The V end was cut by 6 bases, the J end by 1 base, with 11 bases between. CDR1 is LNHDA and CDR2 is SQIVND in the germline V gene (reference sequence). CDR3 size: 14 residues. This CDR3 is CASRTRGGTDTQYF. CDR3 nucleotide sequence: TGTGCCAGTAGGACTAGAGGTGGCACAGATACGCAGTATTTT.

There are a few counts of this clonotype. One end of the junction does not line up with germline, which may come from a read error. The V gene is TRBV5-1, the J gene TRBJ1-6; no firm D call. CDR3 length: 14 amino acids. Germline CDR1 SGHRS, CDR2 YFSETQ. In nucleotides, the CDR3 is TGCGCCAGCAGCTTGGAGACCTATGATTCACCCCTCCACTTT. This encodes CASSLETYDSPLHF. Together with reference TRBV5-1 and TRBJ1-6, the CDR3 gives the full variable domain: KAGVTQTPRYLIKTRGQQVTLSCSPISGHRSVSWYQQTPGQGLQFLFEYFSETQRNKGNFPGRFSGRQFSNSRSEMNVSTLELGDSALYLCASSLETYDSPLHFGNGTRLTVT.

This clonotype showed up many times. The chain employs TRBV28 and TRBJ2-2, with a tentative D call TRBD1 (6 bases). The CDR3 totals 17 residues. Trimming pared 2 bases from V and 2 bases from J, leaving 15 bases between. Germline CDR1 reads MDHEN; CDR2 reads SYDVKM. CDR3 loop: CASSLSARTANTGELFF. The CDR3 bases are TGTGCCAGCAGTTTAAGCGCCCGGACAGCTAACACCGGGGAGCTGTTTTTT.

With regard to this clonotype: One end of the junction does not line up with germline, which may come from a read error. This sequence joins TRBV7-9 and TRBJ1-4, with D possibly TRBD1 on 6 matching bases. The CDR3 is made up of 15 amino acids. Germline-derived CDR1 and CDR2 are SEHNR and FQNEAQ (reference sequence). The CDR3: CASSLGSGANEKLFF. The CDR3 bases are TGTGCCAGCAGCTTAGGTTCAGGGGCTAACGAAAAACTGTTTTTT.

This clonotype occurred a few times. J is TRBJ2-2 and V is TRBV5-6; D is possibly TRBD1 (5 bases). CDR1 is SGHDT and CDR2 is YYEEEE in the germline V gene. Trimming took 1 base from V and 4 from J, leaving 11 bases between them. The CDR3 covers 15 residues. Written as DNA, the CDR3 is TGTGCCAGCAGCTTGTCAGGGCGTTTCACCGGGGAGCTGTTTTTT. Its translation is CASSLSGRFTGELFF.

This clonotype was observed many times. V usage is TRBV18 and J usage is TRBJ2-6; the D is unclear. V dropped 3 bases and J dropped 2 bases, with 8 bases sitting between them. The V gene's germline CDR1 is KGHSH and CDR2 LQKENI. CDR3 length: 15 amino acids. The CDR3 nucleotides are TGTGCCAGCTCACCCGAACAGACTGGGGCCAACGTCCTGACTTTC. Protein product: CASSPEQTGANVLTF.

This clonotype was observed at least ten times. V is TRBV5-1 and J is TRBJ2-1; D is possibly TRBD1 or TRBD2 (5 bases each). V lost 0 bases and J lost 13, with 11 bases in between. CDR3 length: 12 amino acids. The V gene's germline CDR1 is SGHRS and CDR2 YFSETQ. CDR3 bases: TGCGCCAGCAGCTTGGGGGACGCCCCACAGTTCTTC. It encodes CASSLGDAPQFF.

Details on this clonotype: The conserved phenylalanine or tryptophan normally closing the CDR3 is absent here, so this likely arose from a read error. This rearrangement joins TRBV20-1 to TRBJ2-5, with D perhaps TRBD1 (5 bases). Germline CDR1 reads DFQATT; CDR2 reads SNEGSKA (reference sequence). The CDR3 length is 14 residues. V was cut by 6 bases and J by 2 bases, with 16 bases left in between. DNA for the CDR3: TGCAGTGCCCCCGTGGGGCAGGGACAAGAGACCCAGTACTTA. Protein product: CSAPVGQGQETQYL.

This clonotype appeared many times. The V call is TRBV12-3 or TRBV12-4, the J call TRBJ2-1; either TRBD1 or TRBD2 may supply D (5 bases each). There are 11 residues in the CDR3. Trimming pared 8 bases from V and 6 bases from J, leaving 8 bases between. Here the CDR3 reads CASSGLNEQFF. The CDR3 nucleotides are TGTGCCAGCTCGGGGCTCAATGAGCAGTTCTTC.

This clonotype was recorded at least ten times. The rearrangement links TRBV28 to TRBJ2-7; 8 bases map to TRBD2. From germline, CDR1 is MDHEN and CDR2 SYDVKM. The CDR3 consists of 14 residues. The V and J ends lost 3 bases and 5 bases, in that order; junction bases with no gene match: 6. The CDR3 DNA reads TGTGCCAGCAGTTTCTTAGCGGGGAGGAACGAGCAGTACTTC. Amino acids: CASSFLAGRNEQYF.

This clonotype turned up a few times. The junction differs from germline at one of its ends, possibly a read error. J is TRBJ1-1 and V is TRBV10-3, with 7 bases that match TRBD1. Looked up from germline, CDR1 is ENHRY and CDR2 is SYGVKD. This CDR3 is 14 amino acids long. As DNA, the CDR3 is TGTGCCATCAGCCCGGGACAGACGAACACTGGAGCTTTCTTT. Translated, it gives CAISPGQTNTGAFF.

This clonotype has a handful of counts. A read error is possible here, since a much larger clone lies one base away. The gene calls are TRBV3-1 and TRBJ1-1; D call uncertain. This CDR3 contains 13 residues. The germline gives CDR1 LGHDT, CDR2 YNNKEL (reference sequence). Trimming removed 2 bases from V and 1 base from J, with 5 bases in between. In DNA, the CDR3 is TGTGCCAGCAGCCAAAATCCGAACACTGAAGCTTTCTTT. This gives the protein CASSQNPNTEAFF.

The rearrangement links TRBV27 to TRBJ2-1; 8 bases are a match to TRBD1. Trimming took 5 bases from V and 9 from J; bases not matched to a gene: 6. In germline, CDR1 is MNHEY, CDR2 SMNVEV (reference sequence). The CDR3 loop spans 13 amino acids. In DNA, the CDR3 is TGTGCCAGCAGTGACGCAGGGGGCAGTGAGCAGTTCTTC. Its translation: CASSDAGGSEQFF.

This clonotype turned up a few times. The chain uses TRBV5-5 and TRBJ1-1; no definite D call. The CDR3 loop spans 15 amino acids. Germline CDR1 SGHKS, CDR2 YYEKEE (reference sequence). Between the trimmed V and J ends, which lost 2 bases and 1 base, there was a span of 12 bases. In DNA form, the CDR3 reads TGTGCCAGCAGCTTAACTCAGGTGCGGAACACTGAAGCTTTCTTT. Amino acids: CASSLTQVRNTEAFF.

This rearrangement joins TRBV7-2 to TRBJ2-5, with 10 bases aligning to TRBD1. V dropped 5 bases and J dropped 2; count of bases not matched to a gene: 5. This CDR3 has 15 amino acids. Germline-derived CDR1 and CDR2 are SGHTA and FQGNSA. CDR3 in amino acids: CASSGGTGAQETQYF. The CDR3 bases are TGTGCCAGCAGCGGGGGGACAGGGGCTCAAGAGACCCAGTACTTC. Drawing the rest from reference TRBV7-2 and TRBJ2-5, the complete variable domain is GAGVSQSPSNKVTEKGKDVELRCDPISGHTALYWYRQSLGQGLEFLIYFQGNSAPDKSGLPSDRFSAERTGGSVSTLTIQRTQQEDSAVYLCASSGGTGAQETQYFGPGTRLLVL.

This clonotype was observed at least ten times. The chain carries TRBV20-1 and TRBJ2-5; 7 positions match TRBD2. The J segment lost 5 bases and the V segment lost 0 bases, leaving 15 bases of the junction unmatched. CDR3 length equals 17 residues. Germline V gives CDR1 DFQATT, CDR2 SNEGSKA (reference sequence). As DNA, the CDR3 is TGCAGTGCTAGAGATCCTAGTACCAGCGGGACTTGGGAGACCCAGTACTTC. Its translation is CSARDPSTSGTWETQYF.